These T cell receptor beta chains were read from a single sample in a study of blood T cell repertoires in COVID-19. Measured with immunoSEQ multiplex PCR; TCRdb has only the in-frame clones, and not every one. The data contain about 150,000 clones, approximately 90% of them singletons. Sequencing used peripheral blood. The receptor source for this set is a man aged 18 to 29 with COVID-19, enrolled during active disease. CDR3s include the opening cysteine and the closing phenylalanine or tryptophan. The D gene is left open where the match is weak. Clone size appears in some rows only: once, few, many, or a class for an expanded clone.

CAISRTGAHQPQHF	TGTGCCATCAGTAGGACAGGGGCTCATCAGCCCCAGCATTTT	once	TRBV10-3	TRBJ1-5	TRBD1
CASSWLRGEQYF	TGCGCCAGCAGCTGGTTACGGGGGGAGCAGTACTTC	NA	TRBV5-1	TRBJ2-7	NA
CASSTLGRNTEAFF	TGTGCCAGCAGCACTTTAGGGAGGAACACTGAAGCTTTCTTT	NA	TRBV9	TRBJ1-1	NA
CASSQSTGGINEQFF	TGTGCCAGCAGCCAATCCACAGGGGGCATAAATGAGCAGTTCTTC	NA	TRBV3-1/TRBV3-2	TRBJ2-1	TRBD1
CAWSPSLEQYF	TGTGCCTGGAGTCCGTCACTGGAGCAGTACTTC	NA	TRBV30	TRBJ2-7	NA
CASSGGRAVMNQETQYF	TGTGCCAGCAGCGGCGGGAGGGCCGTAATGAATCAAGAGACCCAGTACTTC	NA	TRBV7-9	TRBJ2-5	TRBD2
CASSQRTGLTQYF	TGCGCCAGCAGCCAGAGGACAGGGTTGACCCAGTACTTC	NA	TRBV4-3	TRBJ2-5	TRBD1
CASSQWREVYNEQFF	TGTGCCAGCAGCCAATGGCGGGAGGTCTACAATGAGCAGTTCTTC	NA	TRBV6-2/TRBV6-3	TRBJ2-1	TRBD2
CASSPSGRAYNEQYF	TGTGCCAGCAGCCCTAGCGGGAGGGCCTACAACGAGCAGTACTTC	NA	TRBV9	TRBJ2-7	TRBD2
CATSPSQGRRETQYF	TGTGCCACCAGTCCCAGTCAGGGCCGCCGGGAGACCCAGTACTTC	NA	TRBV24-1	TRBJ2-5	NA
CASSLLPGMVNTEAFF	TGTGCCAGCAGTTTACTCCCGGGTATGGTGAACACTGAAGCTTTCTTT	NA	TRBV27	TRBJ1-1	NA
CASTRGSTDTQYF	TGTGCCAGCACCCGGGGTAGCACAGATACGCAGTATTTT	NA	TRBV12-3/TRBV12-4	TRBJ2-3	NA
CASSQHLGLKNTGELFF	TGTGCCAGCAGCCAACATCTTGGACTCAAAAACACCGGGGAGCTGTTTTTT	once	TRBV9	TRBJ2-2	NA
CASSQVSGNTEAFF	TGTGCCAGCAGCCAAGTATCAGGTAACACTGAAGCTTTCTTT	NA	TRBV3-1/TRBV3-2	TRBJ1-1	NA
CASRGQGAREKLLF	TGTGCCAGCAGAGGACAGGGTGCAAGGGAAAAACTGCTTTTT	NA	TRBV6-5	TRBJ1-4	TRBD1
CASSVSGTADIPYNEQFF	TGTGCCAGCAGTGTTTCGGGGACAGCGGATATCCCCTACAATGAGCAGTTCTTC	NA	TRBV9	TRBJ2-1	TRBD1
CASSPRGRDDGYTF	TGTGCCAGCAGCCCCCGAGGGAGGGATGATGGCTACACCTTC	NA	TRBV6-5	TRBJ1-2	NA
CASSALPGESYGYTF	TGTGCCAGCAGCGCATTACCGGGAGAGTCATATGGCTACACCTTC	NA	TRBV13	TRBJ1-2	NA
CASSPTSGSHSYNEQFF	TGTGCCAGCTCACCGACTAGCGGGAGTCACTCCTACAATGAGCAGTTCTTC	NA	TRBV18	TRBJ2-1	TRBD2
CASSKARGGEVYNEQFF	TGTGCCAGCAGCAAAGCAAGAGGGGGGGAAGTATACAATGAGCAGTTCTTC	NA	TRBV21-1	TRBJ2-1	NA
CASSYRTGTATGEQYF	TGTGCCAGCAGTTATCGTACGGGGACAGCCACGGGGGAGCAGTACTTC	NA	TRBV6-2/TRBV6-3	TRBJ2-7	TRBD1
CASSQDRLQGASQYF	TGTGCCAGCAGCCAAGATCGGTTACAGGGGGCCTCGCAGTACTTC	NA	TRBV4-2	TRBJ2-7	TRBD1
CASSARGGSTEAFF	TGTGCCAGCAGCGCACGGGGAGGGAGCACTGAAGCTTTCTTT	few	TRBV9	TRBJ1-1	NA
CASSIAGGTDTQYF	TGTGCCAGTAGTATTGCGGGAGGCACAGATACGCAGTATTTT	NA	TRBV19	TRBJ2-3	TRBD2
CASSLFYRTDTQYF	TGTGCCAGCAGCTTATTCTACCGCACAGATACGCAGTATTTT	NA	TRBV11-1	TRBJ2-3	NA
CASSFTSVTGELFF	TGTGCCAGCAGTTTCACTAGCGTCACCGGGGAGCTGTTTTTT	NA	TRBV27	TRBJ2-2	TRBD2
CASSFWGGNYEQYF	TGTGCCAGCAGCTTCTGGGGGGGGAACTACGAGCAGTACTTC	NA	TRBV5-5	TRBJ2-7	TRBD2
CASSQEGGMETQYF	TGCGCCAGCAGCCAAGAGGGGGGTATGGAGACCCAGTACTTC	once	TRBV4-1	TRBJ2-5	NA
CASRYGYTF	TGTGCCAGCCGCTATGGCTACACCTTC	NA	TRBV18	TRBJ1-2	NA
CSVQDRVDYGYTF	TGCAGCGTCCAAGACAGGGTGGACTATGGCTACACCTTC	NA	TRBV29-1	TRBJ1-2	TRBD1
CASSIDIDSNQPQHF	TGTGCCAGTAGTATAGATATAGATAGCAATCAGCCCCAGCATTTT	NA	TRBV19	TRBJ1-5	NA
CASSLRFLNTEAFF	TGCGCCAGCAGCCTCAGGTTTTTGAACACTGAAGCTTTCTTT	NA	TRBV5-1	TRBJ1-1	NA
CASRSSGSSYNEQFF	TGTGCCAGCAGGAGTAGCGGGAGTTCCTACAATGAGCAGTTCTTC	NA	TRBV28	TRBJ2-1	TRBD2
CASSFGRVREQYF	TGTGCCAGCAGCTTTGGCCGGGTGAGGGAGCAGTACTTC	NA	TRBV13	TRBJ2-7	NA
CASSVQGMANDSPLHF	TGTGCCAGTAGTGTACAGGGGATGGCGAACGATTCACCCCTCCACTTT	NA	TRBV19	TRBJ1-6	TRBD1
CASSQSGELLF	TGCGCCAGCAGCCAGAGCGGAGAACTGCTTTTT	NA	TRBV4-3	TRBJ1-4	NA
CASSFLGVRETQYF	TGTGCCAGCAGTTTCCTCGGGGTCCGGGAGACCCAGTACTTC	NA	TRBV6-6	TRBJ2-5	NA
CASSTRDRGFYEQYF	TGTGCCAGCAGTACCCGGGACAGGGGTTTCTACGAGCAGTACTTC	NA	TRBV28	TRBJ2-7	TRBD1
CASRPSVNTEAFF	TGTGCCAGTAGACCTTCGGTGAACACTGAAGCTTTCTTT	NA	TRBV19	TRBJ1-1	NA
CASSPGEGQQFF	TGTGCCAGCAGCCCCGGCGAGGGCCAGCAGTTCTTC	few	TRBV9	TRBJ2-1	NA
CASSARLAREQYF	TGCGCCAGCAGCGCTAGACTAGCGCGCGAGCAGTACTTC	NA	TRBV4-3	TRBJ2-7	TRBD2
CASSLARSHEQYF	TGTGCCAGCAGCTTGGCCAGGTCCCACGAGCAGTACTTC	NA	TRBV7-2	TRBJ2-7	NA
CASRRSYRDRASTDTQYF	TGTGCCAGCAGGAGAAGTTACAGGGACAGAGCTAGCACAGATACGCAGTATTTT	once	TRBV2	TRBJ2-3	TRBD1
CASSLDTTFNEKLFF	TGTGCCAGCAGCCTTGACACAACCTTTAATGAAAAACTGTTTTTT	NA	TRBV5-5	TRBJ1-4	NA
CAWSAGFRYGYTF	TGTGCCTGGAGTGCGGGGTTTCGCTATGGCTACACCTTC	NA	TRBV30	TRBJ1-2	NA
CASSLRHSDDEKLFF	TGTGCCAGCAGCCTACGACATAGTGACGATGAAAAACTGTTTTTT	NA	TRBV7-2	TRBJ1-4	NA
CAWSVPRGTSYSQYF	TGTGCCTGGAGTGTACCCCGAGGGACTTCGTACTCTCAGTACTTC	NA	TRBV30	TRBJ2-7	NA
CASSVGASGSGNEQFF	TGTGCCAGCAGCGTAGGGGCCAGCGGGAGCGGCAATGAGCAGTTCTTC	NA	TRBV9	TRBJ2-1	TRBD2
CASSSPTTNEKLLF	TGTGCCAGCAGCTCGCCTACAACTAATGAAAAACTGCTTTTT	NA	TRBV7-9	TRBJ1-4	NA